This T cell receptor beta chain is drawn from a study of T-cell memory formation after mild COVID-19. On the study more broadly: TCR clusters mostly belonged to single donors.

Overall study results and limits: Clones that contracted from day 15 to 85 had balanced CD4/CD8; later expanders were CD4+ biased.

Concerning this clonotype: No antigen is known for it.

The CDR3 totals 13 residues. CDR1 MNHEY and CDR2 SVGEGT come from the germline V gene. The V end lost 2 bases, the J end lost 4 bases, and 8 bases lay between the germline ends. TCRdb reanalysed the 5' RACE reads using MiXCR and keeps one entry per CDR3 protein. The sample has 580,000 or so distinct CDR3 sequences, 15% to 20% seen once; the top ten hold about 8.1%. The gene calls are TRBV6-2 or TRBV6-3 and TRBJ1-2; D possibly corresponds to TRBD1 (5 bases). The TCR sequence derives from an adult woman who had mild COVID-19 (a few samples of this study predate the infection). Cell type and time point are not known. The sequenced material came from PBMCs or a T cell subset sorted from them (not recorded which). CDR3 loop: CASSYGHFYGYTF. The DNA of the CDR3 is TGTGCCAGCAGTTACGGACACTTCTATGGCTACACCTTC.